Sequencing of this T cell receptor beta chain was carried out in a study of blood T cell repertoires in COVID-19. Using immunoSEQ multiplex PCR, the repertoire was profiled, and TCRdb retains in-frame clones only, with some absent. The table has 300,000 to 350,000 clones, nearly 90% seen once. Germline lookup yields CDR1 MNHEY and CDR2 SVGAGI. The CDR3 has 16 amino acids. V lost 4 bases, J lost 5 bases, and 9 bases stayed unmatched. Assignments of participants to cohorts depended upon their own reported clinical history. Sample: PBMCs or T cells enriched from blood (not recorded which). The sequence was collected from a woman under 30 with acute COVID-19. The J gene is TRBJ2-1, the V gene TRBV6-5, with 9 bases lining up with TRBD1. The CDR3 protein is CASSSRPGQGDNEQFF. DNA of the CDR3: TGTGCCAGCAGTTCCAGGCCGGGACAGGGCGACAATGAGCAGTTCTTC.